These 14 T cell receptor beta chains came from one sample sequenced in a study of lymphopenia after photon versus proton radiotherapy. Clones were read by immunoSEQ multiplex PCR, and TCRdb kept only the in-frame ones, dropping some. The sample includes 15,000 to 20,000 clones, 85% to 90% of them seen just once. The input for sequencing was peripheral blood, taken from a patient treated with proton-based radiotherapy. The source of these receptors is a man between 65 and 79 years old with pancreatic cancer.

The gene calls are TRBV29-1 and TRBJ1-1; D is unresolved. The germline CDR1 and CDR2 sequences are SQVTM and ANQGSEA. The CDR3 is 13 residues long. Trimming stripped 7 bases from V and 1 base from J, with 13 bases between. CDR3 loop: CSAAVTENTEAFF. The CDR3 region has the DNA TGCAGCGCTGCCGTGACGGAGAACACTGAAGCTTTCTTT. Complete variable domain (other parts from reference TRBV29-1 and TRBJ1-1): SAVISQKPSRDICQRGTSLTIQCQVDSQVTMMFWYRQQPGQSLTLIATANQGSEATYESGFVIDKFPISRPNLTFSTLTVSNMSPEDSSIYLCSAAVTENTEAFFGQGTRLTVV.

For this clone: The junction differs from germline at one of its ends, possibly a read error. The chain couples TRBV27 to TRBJ1-2, with 10 positions matching TRBD1. Germline loops: CDR1 MNHEY, CDR2 SMNVEV (reference sequence). The CDR3 spans 16 residues. The CDR3 here is CASSRDRGYSGYGYIF. In DNA form, the CDR3 reads TGTGCCAGCAGTCGGGACAGGGGATATTCGGGGTATGGCTACATCTTC.

V is TRBV19 and J is TRBJ1-4; D unclear. The V end lost 2 bases, the J end lost 4 bases, and 11 bases lay between the germline ends. CDR3 length equals 15 residues. CDR1 LNHDA and CDR2 SQIVND come from the germline V gene (reference sequence). The CDR3 DNA is TGTGCCAGTAGTATACCGGGGAGGCTTAATGAAAAACTGTTTTTT. This codes for CASSIPGRLNEKLFF. The whole variable domain, filled in from reference TRBV19 and TRBJ1-4, reads DGGITQSPKYLFRKEGQNVTLSCEQNLNHDAMYWYRQDPGQGLRLIYYSQIVNDFQKGDIAEGYSVSREKKESFPLTVTSAQKNPTAFYLCASSIPGRLNEKLFFGSGTQLSVL.

The gene calls are TRBV7-2 and TRBJ2-1; D assignment may be TRBD1 or TRBD2 (6 bases each). Trimming removed 1 base at V and 3 bases at J, with 16 bases between. Germline lookup yields CDR1 SGHTA and CDR2 FQGNSA. This CDR3 is 17 amino acids long. The CDR3 loop is CASSLVGGDNRYNEQFF. In nucleotides, the CDR3 is TGTGCCAGCAGCTTAGTAGGAGGGGACAACCGCTACAATGAGCAGTTCTTC. The full variable domain, its missing parts supplied by reference TRBV7-2 and TRBJ2-1, is GAGVSQSPSNKVTEKGKDVELRCDPISGHTALYWYRQSLGQGLEFLIYFQGNSAPDKSGLPSDRFSAERTGGSVSTLTIQRTQQEDSAVYLCASSLVGGDNRYNEQFFGPGTRLTVL.

This chain connects TRBV9 to TRBJ2-1, with D possibly TRBD1 on 6 matching bases. The CDR3 spans 15 residues. Looked up from germline, CDR1 is SGDLS and CDR2 is YYNGEE. V shed 4 bases and J shed 1 base, with 12 bases lying between them. Written as DNA, the CDR3 is TGTGCCAGCAGCATCAGAGGGGGTTCCTACAATGAGCAGTTCTTC. Its protein product is CASSIRGGSYNEQFF.

The chain carries TRBV9 and TRBJ2-3; maybe TRBD2 (7 bases). This CDR3 region has 15 residues. The germline V gene has CDR1 SGDLS and CDR2 YYNGEE. With 4 bases removed from V and 1 base from J, the gap between germline ends came to 13 bases. This CDR3 reads CASSRGGRGTDTQYF. DNA for the CDR3: TGTGCCAGCAGCAGGGGGGGCCGTGGCACAGATACGCAGTATTTT.

V and J are TRBV10-3 and TRBJ1-4, with 8 positions matching TRBD1. The CDR3 is made up of 15 amino acids. V trimming: 5 bases; J trimming: 4 bases; junction bases outside the gene matches: 6. Germline CDR1 and CDR2: ENHRY and SYGVKD. CDR3 DNA: TGTGCCATCAGTCCGGGGACAGGTTTTAATGAAAAACTGTTTTTT. Its protein product is CAISPGTGFNEKLFF.

Details on this clone: This sequence may be a read error, since a much larger clone differs from it by one base. Other DNA sequences of this sample code for an identical CDR3. The chain has TRBV4-2 and TRBJ2-7; 14 bases align to TRBD2. Germline loops: CDR1 LGHNA, CDR2 YNFKEQ. The CDR3 spans 14 residues. CDR3 nucleotides: TGTGCCAGCAGCCAGGCGACTAGCGGGAGGGAGCAGTACTTT. This gives the protein CASSQATSGREQYF.

The chain combines TRBV2 with TRBJ2-5, with D possibly TRBD2 on 6 matching bases. V lost 4 bases and J lost 4, with 16 bases in between. This CDR3 spans 15 amino acids. The germline gives CDR1 SNHLY, CDR2 FYNNEI. The CDR3 protein is CASSALASEGETQYF. The CDR3 coding sequence is TGTGCCAGCAGTGCGTTGGCTAGCGAGGGAGAGACCCAGTACTTC. The variable domain in full, with the rest retrieved from reference TRBV2 and TRBJ2-5, is EPEVTQTPSHQVTQMGQEVILRCVPISNHLYFYWYRQILGQKVEFLVSFYNNEISEKSEIFDDQFSVERPDGSNFTLKIRSTKLEDSAMYFCASSALASEGETQYFGPGTRLLVL.

The chain has TRBV6-1 and TRBJ2-4, with no clear D. The ends were cut back, 2 bases at V and 2 bases at J, with 10 bases in the middle. CDR3 length equals 15 residues. Germline values: CDR1 MNHNS, CDR2 SASEGT. The CDR3 DNA sequence: TGTGCCAGCAGTGAATGGGGTGAAACCAAAAACATTCAGTACTTC. Its translation is CASSEWGETKNIQYF.

The genes are TRBV15 and TRBJ1-2, with D unresolved. Trimming took 3 bases from V and 5 from J, leaving 19 bases between them. The germline V gene has CDR1 LNHNV and CDR2 YYDKDF (reference sequence). The CDR3 totals 16 residues. CDR3 sequence reads: CATSRGQEGRIYGYTF. The CDR3 region has the DNA TGTGCCACCAGCAGGGGCCAAGAGGGCCGAATATATGGCTACACCTTC.

CDR3 loop: CASSPLSSSYNEQFF. CDR3 nucleotide sequence: TGCGCCAGCAGCCCGCTGTCGAGCTCCTACAATGAGCAGTTCTTC. This chain links TRBV5-1 with TRBJ2-1; D call uncertain. Germline CDR1 SGHRS, CDR2 YFSETQ. Trimming stripped 4 bases from V and 0 bases from J, with 11 bases between. This CDR3 is 15 amino acids long.

The chain uses TRBV11-3 and TRBJ2-2; D is perhaps TRBD2 (6 bases). Trimming cost V 1 base and J 2 bases, with 14 bases left between them. Germline values: CDR1 SGHNT, CDR2 YENEEA. CDR3 length: 17 amino acids. The CDR3 here is CASSLAYRERNTGELFF. The CDR3 nucleotides read TGTGCCAGCAGCTTAGCGTATCGGGAGAGAAACACCGGGGAGCTGTTTTTT. Together with reference TRBV11-3 and TRBJ2-2, the CDR3 gives the full variable domain: EAGVVQSPRYKIIEKKQPVAFWCNPISGHNTLYWYLQNLGQGPELLIRYENEEAVDDSQLPKDRFSAERLKGVDSTLKIQPAELGDSAVYLCASSLAYRERNTGELFFGEGSRLTVL.

The chain uses TRBV19 and TRBJ1-1, with a tentative D call TRBD1 (6 bases). CDR3 length equals 15 residues. Looked up from germline, CDR1 is LNHDA and CDR2 is SQIVND (reference sequence). The V end lost 7 bases, the J end lost 1 base, and 16 bases lay between the germline ends. Here the CDR3 reads CASIQGRPENTEAFF. The CDR3 DNA follows: TGTGCCAGTATCCAGGGGCGCCCCGAGAACACTGAAGCTTTCTTT.